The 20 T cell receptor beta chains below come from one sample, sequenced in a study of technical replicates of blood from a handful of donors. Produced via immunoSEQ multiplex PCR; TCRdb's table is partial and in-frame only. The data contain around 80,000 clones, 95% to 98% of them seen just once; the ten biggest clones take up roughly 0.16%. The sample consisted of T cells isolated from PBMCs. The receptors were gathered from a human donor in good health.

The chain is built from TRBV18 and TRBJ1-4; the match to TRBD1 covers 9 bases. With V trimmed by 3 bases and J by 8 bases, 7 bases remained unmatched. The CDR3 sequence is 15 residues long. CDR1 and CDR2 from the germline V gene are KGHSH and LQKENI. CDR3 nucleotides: TGTGCCAGCTCACCCCAGGACAGGGGTAACGAAAAACTGTTTTTT. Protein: CASSPQDRGNEKLFF.

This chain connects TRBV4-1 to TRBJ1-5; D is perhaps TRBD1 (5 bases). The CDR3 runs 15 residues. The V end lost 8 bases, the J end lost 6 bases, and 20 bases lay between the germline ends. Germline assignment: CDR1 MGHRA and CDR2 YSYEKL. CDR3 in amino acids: CASGPPLQGLQPQHF. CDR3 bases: TGCGCCAGCGGGCCACCTCTGCAGGGACTTCAGCCCCAGCATTTT.

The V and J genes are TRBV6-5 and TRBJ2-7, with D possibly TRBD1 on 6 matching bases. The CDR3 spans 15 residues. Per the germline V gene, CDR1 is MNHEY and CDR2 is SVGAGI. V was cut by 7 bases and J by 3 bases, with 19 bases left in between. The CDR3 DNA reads TGTGCCAGCACCAGAAAGACAGGCGTGGTCTACGAGCAGTACTTC. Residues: CASTRKTGVVYEQYF.

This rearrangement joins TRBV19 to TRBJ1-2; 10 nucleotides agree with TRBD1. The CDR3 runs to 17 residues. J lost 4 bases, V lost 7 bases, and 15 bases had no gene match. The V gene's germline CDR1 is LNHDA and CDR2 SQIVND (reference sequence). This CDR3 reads CASTQGGQGRFSYGYTF. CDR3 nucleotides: TGTGCCAGTACCCAGGGGGGACAGGGGCGCTTTAGCTATGGCTACACCTTC.

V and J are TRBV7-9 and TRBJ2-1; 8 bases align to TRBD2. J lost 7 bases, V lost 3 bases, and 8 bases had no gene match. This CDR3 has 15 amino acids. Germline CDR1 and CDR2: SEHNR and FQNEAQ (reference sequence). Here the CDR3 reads CASSFSGSLRNEQFF. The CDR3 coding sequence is TGTGCCAGCAGCTTCAGCGGGAGTCTAAGGAATGAGCAGTTCTTC.

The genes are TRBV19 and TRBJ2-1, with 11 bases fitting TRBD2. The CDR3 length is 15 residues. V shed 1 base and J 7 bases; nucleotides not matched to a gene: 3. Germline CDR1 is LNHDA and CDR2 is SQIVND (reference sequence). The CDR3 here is CASSIGLAGGNEQFF. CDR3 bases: TGTGCCAGTAGTATAGGGCTAGCGGGAGGAAATGAGCAGTTCTTC.

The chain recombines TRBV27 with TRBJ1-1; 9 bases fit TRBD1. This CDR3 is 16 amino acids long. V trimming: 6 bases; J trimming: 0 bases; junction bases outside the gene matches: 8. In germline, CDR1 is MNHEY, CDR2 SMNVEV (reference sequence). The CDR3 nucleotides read TGTGCCAGCAGGACAATTACAGGGGGCTTGAACACTGAAGCTTTCTTT. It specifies CASRTITGGLNTEAFF.

This chain's CDR3 is CASSSDFSFNEQFF. The CDR3 DNA follows: TGCGCCAGCAGCTCGGACTTTAGCTTCAATGAGCAGTTCTTC. The V call is TRBV5-1, the J call TRBJ2-1; TRBD2 might be the D (5 bases). The CDR3 loop spans 14 amino acids. Germline V gene sequence: CDR1 SGHRS, CDR2 YFSETQ. V shed 3 bases and J shed 6 bases, with 13 bases lying between them. The whole variable domain, remainder taken from reference TRBV5-1 and TRBJ2-1, is KAGVTQTPRYLIKTRGQQVTLSCSPISGHRSVSWYQQTPGQGLQFLFEYFSETQRNKGNFPGRFSGRQFSNSRSEMNVSTLELGDSALYLCASSSDFSFNEQFFGPGTRLTVL.

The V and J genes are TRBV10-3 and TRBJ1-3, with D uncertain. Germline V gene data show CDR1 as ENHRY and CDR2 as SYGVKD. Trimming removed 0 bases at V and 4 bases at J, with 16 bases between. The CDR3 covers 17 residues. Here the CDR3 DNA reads TGTGCCATCAGTGAGTCGATTGCGGTGGATCTAGGAAACACCATATATTTT. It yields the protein CAISESIAVDLGNTIYF.

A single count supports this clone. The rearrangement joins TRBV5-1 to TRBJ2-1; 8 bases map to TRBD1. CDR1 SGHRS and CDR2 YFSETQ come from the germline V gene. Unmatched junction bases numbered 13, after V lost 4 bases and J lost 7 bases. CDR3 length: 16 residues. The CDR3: CASSSSGTGVVNEQFF. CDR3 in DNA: TGCGCCAGCAGCAGCTCCGGGACAGGAGTTGTAAATGAGCAGTTCTTC. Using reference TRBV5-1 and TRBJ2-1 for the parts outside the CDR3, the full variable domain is KAGVTQTPRYLIKTRGQQVTLSCSPISGHRSVSWYQQTPGQGLQFLFEYFSETQRNKGNFPGRFSGRQFSNSRSEMNVSTLELGDSALYLCASSSSGTGVVNEQFFGPGTRLTVL.

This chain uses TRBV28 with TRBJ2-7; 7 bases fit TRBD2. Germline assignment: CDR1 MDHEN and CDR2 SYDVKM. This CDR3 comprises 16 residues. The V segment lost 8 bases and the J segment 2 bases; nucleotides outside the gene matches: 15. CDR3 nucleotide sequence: TGTGCCAGCCGACGGAAGGGAGCTAGCGGTACCTACGAGCAGTACTTC. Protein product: CASRRKGASGTYEQYF.

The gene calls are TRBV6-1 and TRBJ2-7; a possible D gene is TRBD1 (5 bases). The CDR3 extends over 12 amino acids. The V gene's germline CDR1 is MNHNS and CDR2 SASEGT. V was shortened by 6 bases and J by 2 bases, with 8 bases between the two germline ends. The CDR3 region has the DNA TGTGCCAGCAGCCTAGGGGCCTACGAGCAGTACTTC. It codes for CASSLGAYEQYF.

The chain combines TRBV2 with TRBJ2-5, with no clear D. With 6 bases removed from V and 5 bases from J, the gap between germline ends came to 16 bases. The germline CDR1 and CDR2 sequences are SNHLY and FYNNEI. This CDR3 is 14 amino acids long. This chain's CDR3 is CASSWQTDGETQYF. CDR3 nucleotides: TGTGCCAGCAGCTGGCAGACTGATGGGGAGACCCAGTACTTC.

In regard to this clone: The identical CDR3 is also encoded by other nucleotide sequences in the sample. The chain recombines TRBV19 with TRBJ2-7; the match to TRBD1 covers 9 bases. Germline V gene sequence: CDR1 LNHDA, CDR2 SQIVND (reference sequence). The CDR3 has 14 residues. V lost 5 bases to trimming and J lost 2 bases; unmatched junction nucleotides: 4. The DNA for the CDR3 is TGTGCCAGTAGTGCCGGGACAGGGACCTACGAGCAGTACTTC. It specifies CASSAGTGTYEQYF.

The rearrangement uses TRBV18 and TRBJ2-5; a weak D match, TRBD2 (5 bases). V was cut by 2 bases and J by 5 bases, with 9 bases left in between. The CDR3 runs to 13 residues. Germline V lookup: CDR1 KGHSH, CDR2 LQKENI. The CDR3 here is CASSPSGSETQYF. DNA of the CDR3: TGTGCCAGCTCACCAAGCGGCTCTGAGACCCAGTACTTC.

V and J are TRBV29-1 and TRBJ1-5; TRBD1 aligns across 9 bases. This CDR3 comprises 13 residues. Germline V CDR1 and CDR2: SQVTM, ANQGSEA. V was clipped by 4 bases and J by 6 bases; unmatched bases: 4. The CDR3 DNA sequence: TGCAGCGTTGTGGACAGGGGTAGTCAGCCCCAGCATTTT. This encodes CSVVDRGSQPQHF.

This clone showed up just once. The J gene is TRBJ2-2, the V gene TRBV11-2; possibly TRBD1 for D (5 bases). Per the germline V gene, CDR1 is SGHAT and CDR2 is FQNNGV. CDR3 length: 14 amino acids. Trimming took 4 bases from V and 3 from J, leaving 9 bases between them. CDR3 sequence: CASSSTTDTGELFF. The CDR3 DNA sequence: TGTGCCAGCAGCTCGACGACAGACACCGGGGAGCTGTTTTTT.

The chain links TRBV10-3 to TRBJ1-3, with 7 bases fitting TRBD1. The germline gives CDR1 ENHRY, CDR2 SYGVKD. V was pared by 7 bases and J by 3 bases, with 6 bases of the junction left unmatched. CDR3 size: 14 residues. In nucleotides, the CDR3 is TGTGCCATCAAGGCCGGGACAGATGGAAACACCATATATTTT. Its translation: CAIKAGTDGNTIYF.

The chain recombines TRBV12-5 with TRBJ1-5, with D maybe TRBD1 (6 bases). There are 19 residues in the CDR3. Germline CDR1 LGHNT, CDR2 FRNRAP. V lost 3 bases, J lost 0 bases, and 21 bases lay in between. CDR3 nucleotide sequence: TGTGCTAGTGGTTTATCTCCGGGACAACTATTCTATAGCAATCAGCCCCAGCATTTT. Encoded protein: CASGLSPGQLFYSNQPQHF.

CDR3 protein: CATNQGLADEQYF. The CDR3 DNA follows: TGTGCCACCAACCAGGGACTAGCGGACGAGCAGTACTTC. The chain carries TRBV19 and TRBJ2-7, with TRBD2 identical over 11 bases. The CDR3 spans 13 residues. V gave up 10 bases and J gave up 5 bases; unmatched junction bases: 7. The germline CDR1 and CDR2 sequences are LNHDA and SQIVND (reference sequence).